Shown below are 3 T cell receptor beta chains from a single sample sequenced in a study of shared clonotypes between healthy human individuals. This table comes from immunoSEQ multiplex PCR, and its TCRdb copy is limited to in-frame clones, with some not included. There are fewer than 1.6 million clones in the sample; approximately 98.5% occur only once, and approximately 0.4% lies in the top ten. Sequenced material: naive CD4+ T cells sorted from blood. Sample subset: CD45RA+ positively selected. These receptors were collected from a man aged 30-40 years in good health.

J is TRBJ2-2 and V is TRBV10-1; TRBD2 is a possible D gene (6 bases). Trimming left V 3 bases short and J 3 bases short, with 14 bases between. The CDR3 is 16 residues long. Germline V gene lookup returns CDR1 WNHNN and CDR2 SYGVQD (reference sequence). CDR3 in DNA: TGCGCCAGCAGTGACTCCCGACTAGGACACACCGGGGAGCTGTTTTTT. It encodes CASSDSRLGHTGELFF.

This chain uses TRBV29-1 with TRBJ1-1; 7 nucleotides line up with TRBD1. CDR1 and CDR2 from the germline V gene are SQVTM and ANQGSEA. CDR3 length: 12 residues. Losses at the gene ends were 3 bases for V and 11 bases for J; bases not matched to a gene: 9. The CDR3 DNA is TGCAGCGTTGAGACCCCACAGGGGCTGGCTTTCTTT. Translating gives CSVETPQGLAFF.

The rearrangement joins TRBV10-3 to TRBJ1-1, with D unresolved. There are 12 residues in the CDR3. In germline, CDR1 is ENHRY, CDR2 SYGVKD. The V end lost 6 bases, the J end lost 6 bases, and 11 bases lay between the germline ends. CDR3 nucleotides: TGTGCCATCAGCCCCACTGGATCTGAAGCTTTCTTT. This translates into CAISPTGSEAFF.